These 9 T cell receptor beta chains were all obtained from the same sample, sequenced in a study of blood T cell repertoires in COVID-19. TCRdb's table, derived via immunoSEQ multiplex PCR, lists solely in-frame clones and lacks some. The sample shows about 300,000 clones, about nine tenths of them seen only once. Sequencing was carried out using peripheral blood. The receptors derive from a woman in her forties or fifties with COVID-19, enrolled during active disease.

This clone was recorded only once. This chain uses TRBV6-6 with TRBJ2-1; 11 nucleotides match TRBD2. The CDR3 extends over 14 amino acids. Trimming cost V 6 bases and J 8 bases; bases outside gene matches: 6. CDR1 is MNHNY and CDR2 is SVGAGI in the germline V gene (reference sequence). This chain's CDR3 is CASRLAGEPHEQFF. For the CDR3, the DNA is TGTGCCAGCAGACTAGCGGGAGAACCCCATGAGCAGTTCTTC.

Remarks on this clone: This sample includes further DNA sequences coding for the same CDR3. This chain joins TRBV18 and TRBJ1-1, with D possibly being TRBD1 (5 bases). V dropped 3 bases and J dropped 1 base, with 12 bases sitting between them. The CDR3 is 15 residues long. Germline lookup yields CDR1 KGHSH and CDR2 LQKENI. CDR3 nucleotides: TGTGCCAGCTCACCCGGGCAGGGCGCGAACACTGAAGCTTTCTTT. Translated, it gives CASSPGQGANTEAFF.

The rearrangement links TRBV5-4 to TRBJ2-5; TRBD1 matches at 8 bases. Germline CDR1 is SGHNT and CDR2 is YYREEE (reference sequence). The length of the CDR3 is 14 residues. After removal of 3 bases from V and 4 bases from J, the junction contained 5 bases not matched to a gene. The CDR3 region has the DNA TGTGCCAGCAGCTGGGACAGGCGAACAGAGACCCAGTACTTC. Its protein is CASSWDRRTETQYF.

The chain links TRBV20-1 to TRBJ1-5, with 7 bases fitting TRBD1. CDR1 DFQATT and CDR2 SNEGSKA come from the germline V gene (reference sequence). J lost 2 bases, V lost 3 bases, and 10 bases had no gene match. The CDR3 runs 16 residues. CDR3: CSASYPRQGGNQPQHF. CDR3 nucleotides: TGCAGTGCTAGTTATCCTCGACAGGGTGGCAATCAGCCCCAGCATTTT.

The chain links TRBV7-9 to TRBJ1-1, with a weak D call TRBD1 (6 bases). In germline, CDR1 is SEHNR, CDR2 FQNEAQ (reference sequence). The CDR3 is made up of 13 amino acids. V was clipped by 3 bases and J by 11 bases, with 16 bases between them. This CDR3 reads CASSLETGIWAFF. The CDR3 nucleotides read TGTGCCAGCAGCTTGGAAACAGGGATATGGGCTTTCTTT.

The rearrangement joins TRBV7-6 to TRBJ2-2; 12 bases map to TRBD2. The V gene end was trimmed by 1 base and the J gene end by 4 bases; junction bases not matched to a gene: 7. The CDR3 covers 18 residues. CDR1 is SGHVS, CDR2 FNYEAQ, per germline. In nucleotides, the CDR3 is TGTGCCAGCAGCTTAGTGGCTAGCGGGAGGGATGGCACCGGGGAGCTGTTTTTT. Residues: CASSLVASGRDGTGELFF.

The count of this clone is one. This chain links TRBV19 with TRBJ2-6; D is undetermined. The V and J ends lost 5 bases and 2 bases respectively, with 4 bases between them. The germline CDR1 and CDR2 sequences are LNHDA and SQIVND (reference sequence). CDR3 length equals 13 residues. CDR3 bases: TGTGCCAGTAGTCGTCCTGGGGCCAACGTCCTGACTTTC. It yields the protein CASSRPGANVLTF.

The J gene is TRBJ2-7, the V gene TRBV6-2 or TRBV6-3, with TRBD2 as a possible D gene (6 bases). Germline V CDR1 and CDR2: MNHEY, SVGEGT. Trimming shortened V by 2 bases and J by 4 bases, and 21 bases separated the two germline ends. The CDR3 loop spans 17 amino acids. The CDR3 here is CASSYPLRERAKYEQYF. CDR3 in DNA: TGTGCCAGCAGTTACCCCCTTAGGGAGCGGGCCAAATACGAGCAGTACTTC.

The chain has TRBV19 and TRBJ1-6; 7 bases are a match to TRBD1. V gave up 5 bases and J gave up 10 bases; unmatched junction bases: 8. CDR3 length equals 14 residues. The V gene's germline CDR1 is LNHDA and CDR2 SQIVND (reference sequence). The CDR3, as DNA: TGTGCCAGTAGTGAAGGCAGGGGACAGTCACCCCTCCACTTT. Its translation: CASSEGRGQSPLHF.